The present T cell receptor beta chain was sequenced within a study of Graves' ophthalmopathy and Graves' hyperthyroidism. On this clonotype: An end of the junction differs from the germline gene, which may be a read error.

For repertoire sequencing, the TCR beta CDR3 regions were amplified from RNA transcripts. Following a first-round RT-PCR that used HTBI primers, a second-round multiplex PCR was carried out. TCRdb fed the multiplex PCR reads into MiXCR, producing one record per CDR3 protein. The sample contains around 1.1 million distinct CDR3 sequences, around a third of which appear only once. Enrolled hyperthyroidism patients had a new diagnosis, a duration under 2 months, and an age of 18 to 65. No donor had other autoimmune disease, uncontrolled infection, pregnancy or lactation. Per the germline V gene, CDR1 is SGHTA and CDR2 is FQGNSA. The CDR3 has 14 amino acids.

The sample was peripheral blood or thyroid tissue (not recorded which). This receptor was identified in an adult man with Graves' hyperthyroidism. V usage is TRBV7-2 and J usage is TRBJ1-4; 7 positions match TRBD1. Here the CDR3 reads CASSLGAGGEKLFF. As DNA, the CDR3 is TGCGCCAGCAGCCTTGGCGCAGGGGGTGAAAAACTGTTTTTT.